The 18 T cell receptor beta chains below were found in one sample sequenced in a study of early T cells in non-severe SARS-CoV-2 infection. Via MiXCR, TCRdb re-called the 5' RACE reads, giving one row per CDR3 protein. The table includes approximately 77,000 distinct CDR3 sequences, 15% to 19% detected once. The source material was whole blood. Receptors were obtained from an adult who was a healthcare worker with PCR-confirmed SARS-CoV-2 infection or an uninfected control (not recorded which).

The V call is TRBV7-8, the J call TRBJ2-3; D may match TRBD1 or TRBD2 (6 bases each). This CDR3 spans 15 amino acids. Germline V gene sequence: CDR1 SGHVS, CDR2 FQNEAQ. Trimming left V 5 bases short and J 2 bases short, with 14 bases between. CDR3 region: CASSRLGGTTDTQYF. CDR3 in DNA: TGTGCCAGCAGCCGCCTGGGGGGCACCACAGATACGCAGTATTTT.

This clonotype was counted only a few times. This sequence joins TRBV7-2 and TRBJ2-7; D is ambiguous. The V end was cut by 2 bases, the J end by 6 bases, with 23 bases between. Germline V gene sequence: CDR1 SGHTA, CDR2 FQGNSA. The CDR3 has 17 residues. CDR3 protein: CASSLYPPPRGSLEQYF. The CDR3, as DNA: TGTGCCAGCAGCTTATATCCCCCCCCCAGAGGTAGCCTCGAGCAGTACTTC.

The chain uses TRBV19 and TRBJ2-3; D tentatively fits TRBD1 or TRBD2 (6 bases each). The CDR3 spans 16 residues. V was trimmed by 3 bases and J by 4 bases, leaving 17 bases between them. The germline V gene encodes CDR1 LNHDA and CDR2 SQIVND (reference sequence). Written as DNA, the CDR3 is TGTGCCAGTAGTATGGTGACTAGGGGGTCGGCAGATACGCAGTATTTT. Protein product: CASSMVTRGSADTQYF. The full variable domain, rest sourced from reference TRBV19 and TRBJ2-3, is DGGITQSPKYLFRKEGQNVTLSCEQNLNHDAMYWYRQDPGQGLRLIYYSQIVNDFQKGDIAEGYSVSREKKESFPLTVTSAQKNPTAFYLCASSMVTRGSADTQYFGPGTRLTVL.

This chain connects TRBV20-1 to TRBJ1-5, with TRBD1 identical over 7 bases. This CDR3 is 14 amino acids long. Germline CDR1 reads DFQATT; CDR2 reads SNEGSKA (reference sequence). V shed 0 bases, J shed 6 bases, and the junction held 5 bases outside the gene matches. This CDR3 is CSARDRQGGQPQHF. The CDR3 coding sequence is TGCAGTGCTAGAGATCGACAGGGAGGTCAGCCCCAGCATTTT.

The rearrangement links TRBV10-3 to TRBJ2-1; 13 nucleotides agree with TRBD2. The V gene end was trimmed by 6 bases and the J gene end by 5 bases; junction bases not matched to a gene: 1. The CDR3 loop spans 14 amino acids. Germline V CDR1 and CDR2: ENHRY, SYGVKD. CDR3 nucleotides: TGTGCCATCAGAGGACTAGCGGGAGACAATGAGCAGTTCTTC. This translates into CAIRGLAGDNEQFF.

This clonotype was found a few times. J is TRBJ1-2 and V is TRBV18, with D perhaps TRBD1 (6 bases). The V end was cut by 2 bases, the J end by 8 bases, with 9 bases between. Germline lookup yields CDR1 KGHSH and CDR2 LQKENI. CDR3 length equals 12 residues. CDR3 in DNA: TGTGCCAGCTCACCATCAAGGGGGGGCTACACCTTC. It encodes CASSPSRGGYTF. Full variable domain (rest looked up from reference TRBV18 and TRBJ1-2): NAGVMQNPRHLVRRRGQEARLRCSPMKGHSHVYWYRQLPEEGLKFMVYLQKENIIDESGMPKERFSAEFPKEGPSILRIQQVVRGDSAAYFCASSPSRGGYTFGSGTRLTVV.

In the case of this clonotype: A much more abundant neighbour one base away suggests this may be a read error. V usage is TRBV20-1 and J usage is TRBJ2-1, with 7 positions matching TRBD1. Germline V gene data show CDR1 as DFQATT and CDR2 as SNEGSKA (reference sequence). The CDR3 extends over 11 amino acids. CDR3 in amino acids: CSPLGGNKQFF. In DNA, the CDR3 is TGCAGCCCTTTAGGGGGCAATAAGCAGTTCTTC.

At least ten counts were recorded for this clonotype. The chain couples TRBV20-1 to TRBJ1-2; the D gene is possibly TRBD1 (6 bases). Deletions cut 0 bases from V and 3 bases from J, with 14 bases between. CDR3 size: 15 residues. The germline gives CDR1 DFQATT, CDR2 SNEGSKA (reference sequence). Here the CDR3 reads CSAREGQGHHYGYTF. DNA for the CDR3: TGCAGTGCTAGAGAGGGTCAGGGGCATCACTATGGCTACACCTTC.

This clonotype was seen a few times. The CDR3 loop is CASSVTGGTSPLHF. Written as DNA, the CDR3 is TGTGCCAGCAGCGTGACAGGGGGGACTTCACCCCTCCACTTT. The chain combines TRBV9 with TRBJ1-6; 9 bases line up with TRBD1. This CDR3 is 14 amino acids long. V lost 2 bases, J lost 9 bases, and 3 bases stayed unmatched. CDR1 and CDR2 from the germline V gene are SGDLS and YYNGEE.

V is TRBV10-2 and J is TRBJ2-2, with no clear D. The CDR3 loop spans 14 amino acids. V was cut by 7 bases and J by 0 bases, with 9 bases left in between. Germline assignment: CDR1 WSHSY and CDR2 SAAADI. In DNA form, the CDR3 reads TGCGCCAGCAAGGTACAGACGAACACCGGGGAGCTGTTTTTT. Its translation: CASKVQTNTGELFF.

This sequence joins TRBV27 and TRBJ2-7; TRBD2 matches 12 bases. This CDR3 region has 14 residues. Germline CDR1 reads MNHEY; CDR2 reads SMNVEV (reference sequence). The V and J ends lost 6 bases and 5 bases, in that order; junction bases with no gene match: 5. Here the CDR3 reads CASSRLAGDHEQYF. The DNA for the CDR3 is TGTGCCAGCAGCAGACTAGCGGGGGACCACGAGCAGTACTTC.

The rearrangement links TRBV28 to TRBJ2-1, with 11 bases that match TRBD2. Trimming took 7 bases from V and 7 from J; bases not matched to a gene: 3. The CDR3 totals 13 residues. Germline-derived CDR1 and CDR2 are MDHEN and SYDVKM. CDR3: CASKGLAENEQFF. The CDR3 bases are TGTGCCAGCAAGGGACTAGCGGAGAATGAGCAGTTCTTC. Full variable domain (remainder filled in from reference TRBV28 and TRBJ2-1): DVKVTQSSRYLVKRTGEKVFLECVQDMDHENMFWYRQDPGLGLRLIYFSYDVKMKEKGDIPEGYSVSREKKERFSLILESASTNQTSMYLCASKGLAENEQFFGPGTRLTVL.

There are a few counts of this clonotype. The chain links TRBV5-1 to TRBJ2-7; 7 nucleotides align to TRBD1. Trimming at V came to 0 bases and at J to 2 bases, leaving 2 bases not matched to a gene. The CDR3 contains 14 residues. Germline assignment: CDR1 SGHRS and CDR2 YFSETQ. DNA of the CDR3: TGCGCCAGCAGCTTGGAAGGGACAGCCTACGAGCAGTACTTC. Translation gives CASSLEGTAYEQYF.

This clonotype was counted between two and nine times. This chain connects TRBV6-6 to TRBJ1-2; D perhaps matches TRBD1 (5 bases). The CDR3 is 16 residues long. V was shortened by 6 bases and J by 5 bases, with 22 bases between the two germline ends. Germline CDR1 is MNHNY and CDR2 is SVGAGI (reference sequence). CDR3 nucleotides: TGTGCCAGCAGCTCCGGGACGGCGAACGGACCTTATGGCTACACCTTC. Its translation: CASSSGTANGPYGYTF.

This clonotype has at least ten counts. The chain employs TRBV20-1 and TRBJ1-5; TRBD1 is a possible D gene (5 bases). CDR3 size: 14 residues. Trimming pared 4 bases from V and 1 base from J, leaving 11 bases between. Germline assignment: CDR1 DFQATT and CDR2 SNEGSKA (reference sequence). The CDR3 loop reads CSAKRGASNQPQHF. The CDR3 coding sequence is TGCAGTGCTAAGAGGGGCGCAAGCAATCAGCCCCAGCATTTT.

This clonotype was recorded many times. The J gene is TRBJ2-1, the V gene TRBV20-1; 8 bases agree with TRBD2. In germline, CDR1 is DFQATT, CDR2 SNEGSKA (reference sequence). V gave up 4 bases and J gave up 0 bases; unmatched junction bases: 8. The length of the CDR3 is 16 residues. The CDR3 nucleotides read TGCAGTGCTACGGGTCGGGAGGGTAACTCCTACAATGAGCAGTTCTTC. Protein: CSATGREGNSYNEQFF.

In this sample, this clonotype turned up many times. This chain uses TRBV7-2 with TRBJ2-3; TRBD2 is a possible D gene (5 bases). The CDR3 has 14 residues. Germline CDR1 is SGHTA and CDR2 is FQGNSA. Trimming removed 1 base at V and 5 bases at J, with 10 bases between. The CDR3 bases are TGTGCCAGCAGCTTAGATGTAGGAGGAGATACGCAGTATTTT. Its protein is CASSLDVGGDTQYF. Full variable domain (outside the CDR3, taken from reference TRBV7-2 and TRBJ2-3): GAGVSQSPSNKVTEKGKDVELRCDPISGHTALYWYRQSLGQGLEFLIYFQGNSAPDKSGLPSDRFSAERTGGSVSTLTIQRTQQEDSAVYLCASSLDVGGDTQYFGPGTRLTVL.

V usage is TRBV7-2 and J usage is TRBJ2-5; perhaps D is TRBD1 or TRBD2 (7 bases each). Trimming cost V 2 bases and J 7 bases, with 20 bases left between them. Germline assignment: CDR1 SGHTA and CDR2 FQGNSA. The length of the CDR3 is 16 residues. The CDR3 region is CASSLYSGGVIVTQYF. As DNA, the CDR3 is TGTGCCAGCAGCTTATATTCAGGGGGGGTTATAGTGACCCAGTACTTC.